These 25 T cell receptor beta chains were sequenced from one sample in a study of cytomegalovirus exposure and HLA in healthy donors (dated by TCRdb to between 2016 and 2019). Libraries were made using the immunoSEQ multiplex PCR assay. For the multiplex PCR, a mixture combining 60 forward primers for TCR Vbeta segments and 13 reverse primers for TCR Jbeta segments was used. TCRdb carries this immuneACCESS record with in-frame sequences only. Its versions omit some clonotypes, under half of them owing to an unresolved V gene in the studies checked, with the rest unexplained. The sample data list 110,000 to 150,000 clones, and roughly three quarters of these were observed just once. The ten most abundant clones make up over 2.5% of the sample. Sequencing was carried out using PBMCs. The source of these receptors is a female donor in good health and CMV-seronegative.

A few counts support this clone. This chain uses TRBV4-2 with TRBJ1-4, with 11 bases fitting TRBD1. The length of the CDR3 is 15 residues. In germline, CDR1 is LGHNA, CDR2 YNFKEQ. Trimming took 4 bases from V and 6 from J; bases not matched to a gene: 4. CDR3 DNA sequence: TGTGCCAGCAGCCCCGGACAGGGGGCTGATGAAAAACTGTTTTTT. Translation: CASSPGQGADEKLFF.

V usage is TRBV4-3 and J usage is TRBJ2-7, with 10 nucleotides matching TRBD1. The junction had 4 bases not matched to a gene; V was cut back by 3 bases and J by 2 bases. Germline CDR1 and CDR2: LGHNA and YSLEER. The CDR3 extends over 15 amino acids. In DNA form, the CDR3 reads TGCGCCAGCAGCCAGGCCGACAGGGGGCCCTACGAGCAGTACTTC. It yields the protein CASSQADRGPYEQYF.

The count of this clone is one. V is TRBV5-1 and J is TRBJ2-1; D possibly corresponds to TRBD2 (5 bases). This CDR3 has 15 residues. The V gene lost 4 bases and the J gene lost 0 bases, with 11 bases spanning the gap. CDR1 and CDR2 (germline): SGHRS, YFSETQ. CDR3 region: CASSPLGSSYNEQFF. CDR3 nucleotides: TGCGCCAGCAGCCCCTTAGGGAGCTCCTACAATGAGCAGTTCTTC.

This clone has only a few counts. The rearrangement joins TRBV5-1 to TRBJ1-4; D is uncertain. In germline, CDR1 is SGHRS, CDR2 YFSETQ. CDR3 size: 13 residues. The ends were cut back, 5 bases at V and 4 bases at J, with 9 bases in the middle. As DNA, the CDR3 is TGCGCCAGCAGTACCTCCTATAATGAAAAACTGTTTTTT. Its translation: CASSTSYNEKLFF.

The V call is TRBV7-9, the J call TRBJ1-1, with 8 bases matching TRBD1. This CDR3 spans 13 amino acids. With 5 bases clipped from V and 8 bases from J, the junction kept 7 bases outside the gene matches. The germline V gene has CDR1 SEHNR and CDR2 FQNEAQ (reference sequence). DNA for the CDR3: TGTGCCAGCAGCCCAGGGACAGGTAGGGAAGCTTTCTTT. As protein: CASSPGTGREAFF.

The J gene is TRBJ2-7, the V gene TRBV5-1; the D gene is possibly TRBD1 (7 bases). Germline V gene sequence: CDR1 SGHRS, CDR2 YFSETQ. V was shortened by 0 bases and J by 2 bases, with 15 bases between the two germline ends. CDR3 length: 16 amino acids. DNA for the CDR3: TGCGCCAGCAGCTTGGGGAGGGACAGTGCGGCCTACGAGCAGTACTTC. Translation: CASSLGRDSAAYEQYF.

V gene TRBV7-9 combines with J gene TRBJ2-5; a possible D gene is TRBD2 (6 bases). Germline assignment: CDR1 SEHNR and CDR2 FQNEAQ (reference sequence). This CDR3 has 17 amino acids. The V end was cut by 4 bases, the J end by 2 bases, with 20 bases between. CDR3 region: CASSSYGWRAGQETQYF. CDR3 nucleotides: TGTGCCAGCAGCTCTTACGGGTGGAGGGCGGGGCAAGAGACCCAGTACTTC. Full variable domain (outside the CDR3, taken from reference TRBV7-9 and TRBJ2-5): DTGVSQNPRHKITKRGQNVTFRCDPISEHNRLYWYRQTLGQGPEFLTYFQNEAQLEKSRLLSDRFSAERPKGSFSTLEIQRTEQGDSAMYLCASSSYGWRAGQETQYFGPGTRLLVL.

There are a few counts of this clone. The gene calls are TRBV5-6 and TRBJ1-1; a possible D gene is TRBD1 (5 bases). The CDR3 has 12 residues. V shed 2 bases and J shed 6 bases, with 8 bases lying between them. From germline, CDR1 is SGHDT and CDR2 YYEEEE. CDR3 nucleotides: TGTGCCAGCAGCTTCAGGGAGGCTGAAGCTTTCTTT. Protein product: CASSFREAEAFF.

This chain joins TRBV4-1 and TRBJ2-1; 10 bases are shared with TRBD2. Germline values: CDR1 MGHRA, CDR2 YSYEKL. Trimming at V came to 0 bases and at J to 5 bases, leaving 4 bases not matched to a gene. This CDR3 contains 16 residues. CDR3 coding DNA: TGCGCCAGCAGCCAAGATGGACTAGCGGTCGACAATGAGCAGTTCTTC. As protein: CASSQDGLAVDNEQFF.

As for this clone: The sample contains more than one DNA sequence encoding this CDR3. The chain links TRBV30 to TRBJ1-2; unclear D gene. V was clipped by 1 base and J by 5 bases, with 5 bases between them. This CDR3 contains 11 residues. From germline, CDR1 is GTSNPN and CDR2 SVGIG (reference sequence). The CDR3 nucleotides are TGTGCCTGGAGTGACAGATATGGCTACACCTTC. Its protein is CAWSDRYGYTF.

V is TRBV10-3 and J is TRBJ2-3; TRBD2 matches 7 bases. CDR1 and CDR2 from the germline V gene are ENHRY and SYGVKD. The CDR3 has 13 residues. V dropped 5 bases and J dropped 3; count of bases not matched to a gene: 2. CDR3 loop: CAISRAGTDTQYF. The CDR3 DNA reads TGTGCCATCAGTAGAGCGGGGACAGATACGCAGTATTTT.

This rearrangement joins TRBV6-5 to TRBJ2-3, with 7 bases lining up with TRBD1. CDR3 length equals 16 residues. Germline CDR1 reads MNHEY; CDR2 reads SVGAGI. The V segment lost 4 bases and the J segment 2 bases; nucleotides outside the gene matches: 9. The CDR3 sequence is CASSSPQGVITDTQYF. The CDR3, as DNA: TGTGCCAGCAGTTCTCCCCAGGGGGTTATCACAGATACGCAGTATTTT.

The rearrangement uses TRBV19 and TRBJ2-1; tentatively, D is TRBD2 (6 bases). V lost 2 bases to trimming and J lost 5 bases, with 19 bases between them. Germline V gives CDR1 LNHDA, CDR2 SQIVND (reference sequence). The CDR3 is made up of 17 amino acids. The CDR3, as DNA: TGTGCCAGTAGTATAACCGCGACTAGGGGAGTAAACAATGAGCAGTTCTTC. Translating it yields CASSITATRGVNNEQFF.

This clone turned up a few times. This chain connects TRBV19 to TRBJ1-1; perhaps TRBD1 as D (5 bases). Germline V CDR1 and CDR2: LNHDA, SQIVND (reference sequence). V was pared by 7 bases and J by 3 bases, with 15 bases between. CDR3 length: 14 residues. DNA of the CDR3: TGTGCCAGTACCCTAGGACAACGGGACACTGAAGCTTTCTTT. Its protein product is CASTLGQRDTEAFF.

V and J are TRBV19 and TRBJ2-2, with 14 nucleotides matching TRBD2. Per the germline V gene, CDR1 is LNHDA and CDR2 is SQIVND (reference sequence). This CDR3 is 20 amino acids long. V dropped 1 base and J dropped 4; count of bases not matched to a gene: 11. In DNA, the CDR3 is TGTGCCAGTAGTATAGCTAGGACTAGCGGGAGGCCCGGGGCCACCGGGGAGCTGTTTTTT. Amino acids: CASSIARTSGRPGATGELFF.

The chain has TRBV6-1 and TRBJ1-1; possible D gene TRBD1, 5 bases. Trimming cost V 4 bases and J 8 bases, with 26 bases left between them. CDR3 length: 17 residues. Germline V gene data show CDR1 as MNHNS and CDR2 as SASEGT. CDR3 region: CASSVVARQSGYVEAFF. The CDR3 nucleotides read TGTGCCAGCAGTGTAGTCGCCCGACAGAGCGGGTATGTCGAAGCTTTCTTT.

Concerning this clone: Other DNA variants within this sample encode the same CDR3. The chain has TRBV27 and TRBJ2-3; D is perhaps TRBD2 (6 bases). CDR1 is MNHEY, CDR2 SMNVEV, per germline (reference sequence). V lost 2 bases and J lost 3, with 6 bases in between. This CDR3 is built from 13 residues. CDR3 in amino acids: CASSLGGTDTQYF. The DNA for the CDR3 is TGTGCCAGCAGTTTAGGGGGGACAGATACGCAGTATTTT.

V and J are TRBV19 and TRBJ1-1; D gene ambiguous. V was pared by 3 bases and J by 3 bases, with 17 bases between. The V gene's germline CDR1 is LNHDA and CDR2 SQIVND (reference sequence). The CDR3 spans 16 residues. The CDR3 sequence: CASSMLRTKADTEAFF. The CDR3 DNA is TGTGCCAGTAGTATGTTGCGGACTAAGGCTGACACTGAAGCTTTCTTT.

The count of this clone is one. V usage is TRBV7-6 and J usage is TRBJ2-7, with D possibly TRBD2 on 6 matching bases. The V and J ends lost 1 base and 2 bases respectively, with 21 bases between them. CDR1 is SGHVS, CDR2 FNYEAQ, per germline. The CDR3 covers 18 residues. In DNA form, the CDR3 reads TGTGCCAGCAGCTTAGAGCCCCCCTCGGGGACTTTTACCTACGAGCAGTACTTC. Amino acids: CASSLEPPSGTFTYEQYF.

This clone has a handful of counts. The CDR3 here is CASSSLTGGTEAFF. CDR3 sequence (DNA): TGTGCCAGCAGTTCCTTGACAGGGGGCACTGAAGCTTTCTTT. The chain uses TRBV6-1 and TRBJ1-1; 9 bases line up with TRBD1. CDR1 and CDR2 (germline): MNHNS, SASEGT. The V and J ends lost 5 bases and 4 bases, in that order; junction bases with no gene match: 5. This CDR3 has 14 residues.

This rearrangement joins TRBV13 to TRBJ2-1; 9 positions match TRBD2. The germline V gene encodes CDR1 PRHDT and CDR2 FYEKMQ (reference sequence). The trim removed 0 bases at V and 4 bases at J, leaving 10 bases unmatched. The CDR3 runs 18 residues. CDR3 sequence (DNA): TGTGCCAGCAGCTTAGGCCTCCGGAGGACTAGCGTTTACAATGAGCAGTTCTTC. Its protein is CASSLGLRRTSVYNEQFF. The full variable domain, rest sourced from reference TRBV13 and TRBJ2-1, is AAGVIQSPRHLIKEKRETATLKCYPIPRHDTVYWYQQGPGQDPQFLISFYEKMQSDKGSIPDRFSAQQFSDYHSELNMSSLELGDSALYFCASSLGLRRTSVYNEQFFGPGTRLTVL.

The sample holds a few counts of this clone. The chain recombines TRBV5-5 with TRBJ1-1; D remains unclear. The CDR3 consists of 16 residues. V lost 0 bases and J lost 2, with 14 bases in between. Germline-derived CDR1 and CDR2 are SGHKS and YYEKEE (reference sequence). DNA of the CDR3: TGTGCCAGCAGCTTGGAGGAGGCAGCGAAAAACACTGAAGCTTTCTTT. Encoded protein: CASSLEEAAKNTEAFF.

This sequence joins TRBV28 and TRBJ2-1; TRBD1 aligns across 8 bases. In germline, CDR1 is MDHEN, CDR2 SYDVKM. The V and J ends lost 6 bases and 2 bases, in that order; junction bases with no gene match: 6. This CDR3 comprises 15 residues. CDR3 loop: CASRAWTGTYNEQFF. The CDR3 nucleotides are TGTGCCAGCAGGGCTTGGACAGGGACCTACAATGAGCAGTTCTTC.

The chain links TRBV2 to TRBJ2-7; 8 positions agree with TRBD1. V lost 7 bases, J lost 3 bases, and 5 bases stayed unmatched. CDR3 length equals 13 residues. Germline assignment: CDR1 SNHLY and CDR2 FYNNEI. The CDR3 nucleotides read TGTGCCAGCACCGGGACAGGCCTCTACGAGCAGTACTTC. It specifies CASTGTGLYEQYF.

This clone is a singleton in its sample. J is TRBJ2-1 and V is TRBV7-9; 7 nucleotides match TRBD1. V lost 5 bases, J lost 10 bases, and 11 bases stayed unmatched. This CDR3 spans 14 amino acids. Germline CDR1 is SEHNR and CDR2 is FQNEAQ (reference sequence). The CDR3 loop is CASSGQGVSWEQFF. Here the CDR3 DNA reads TGTGCCAGCAGCGGGCAGGGGGTCTCGTGGGAGCAGTTCTTC.